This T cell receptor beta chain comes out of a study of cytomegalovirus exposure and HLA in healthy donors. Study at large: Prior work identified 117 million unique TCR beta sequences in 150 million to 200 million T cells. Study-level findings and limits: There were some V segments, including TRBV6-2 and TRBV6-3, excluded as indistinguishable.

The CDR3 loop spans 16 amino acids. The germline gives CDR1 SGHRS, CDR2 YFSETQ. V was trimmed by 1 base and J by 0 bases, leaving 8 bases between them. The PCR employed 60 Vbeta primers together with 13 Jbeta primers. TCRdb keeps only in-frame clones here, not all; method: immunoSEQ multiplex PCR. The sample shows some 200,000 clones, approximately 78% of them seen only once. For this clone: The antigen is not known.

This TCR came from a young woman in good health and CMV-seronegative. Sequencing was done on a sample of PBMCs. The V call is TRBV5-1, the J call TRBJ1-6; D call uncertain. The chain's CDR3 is CASSLTGSSYNSPLHF. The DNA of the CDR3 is TGCGCCAGCAGCTTGACGGGGAGCTCCTATAATTCACCCCTCCACTTT.